The 29 T cell receptor beta chains given below trace back to one sample, sequenced in a study of vaccination effects on CD4 cells after COVID-19. These receptors have no identified antigens. This table comes from immunoSEQ multiplex PCR, and its TCRdb copy is limited to in-frame clones, with some not included. The sample consists of tens of thousands of clones, approximately 72% of them appearing once. The culture ran for around nine days before CD4+ T cells were isolated. This specimen was CD4+ T cells from PBMCs cultured without peptide, taken before COVID-19 vaccination. All receptors derive from a human donor who had a prior SARS-CoV-2 infection.

The chain recombines TRBV18 with TRBJ2-1; perhaps TRBD1 as D (6 bases). CDR3 size: 15 residues. CDR1 KGHSH and CDR2 LQKENI come from the germline V gene. V was cut by 3 bases and J by 0 bases, with 9 bases left in between. DNA for the CDR3: TGTGCCAGCTCACCGGGGGCTAGCTCCTACAATGAGCAGTTCTTC. Protein sequence: CASSPGASSYNEQFF.

The chain recombines TRBV20-1 with TRBJ1-2; D remains ambiguous. This CDR3 contains 11 residues. The germline CDR1 and CDR2 sequences are DFQATT and SNEGSKA (reference sequence). Deletions cut 3 bases from V and 7 bases from J, with 9 bases between. The CDR3 protein is CSASTRFGYTF. As DNA, the CDR3 is TGCAGTGCTAGTACCAGATTTGGCTACACCTTC.

This chain joins TRBV4-3 and TRBJ1-4; no definite D call. Germline V CDR1 and CDR2: LGHNA, YSLEER. This CDR3 is built from 15 residues. V dropped 3 bases and J dropped 5 bases, with 13 bases sitting between them. This chain's CDR3 is CASSQGVFTNEKLFF. CDR3 nucleotides: TGCGCCAGCAGCCAGGGCGTGTTTACGAATGAAAAACTGTTTTTT.

This chain joins TRBV4-2 and TRBJ2-3; D possibly corresponds to TRBD2 (6 bases). There are 11 residues in the CDR3. V was clipped by 8 bases and J by 3 bases, with 6 bases between them. Germline V gene sequence: CDR1 LGHNA, CDR2 YNFKEQ. As DNA, the CDR3 is TGTGCCAGCGGAGGGACAGATACGCAGTATTTT. Residues: CASGGTDTQYF.

The chain employs TRBV7-3 and TRBJ1-1; D unresolved. Trimming cost V 2 bases and J 4 bases, with 8 bases left between them. Germline values: CDR1 SGHTA, CDR2 FQGTGA. The CDR3 extends over 13 amino acids. CDR3 residues: CASSLRRGTEAFF. Written as DNA, the CDR3 is TGTGCCAGCAGCTTACGCAGAGGCACTGAAGCTTTCTTT.

This sequence joins TRBV3-1 (or the pseudogene TRBV3-2) and TRBJ2-7; no clear D. The CDR3 contains 13 residues. The germline V gene encodes CDR1 LGHDT and CDR2 YNNKEL (reference sequence). V was trimmed by 1 base and J by 4 bases, leaving 8 bases between them. In DNA, the CDR3 is TGTGCCAGCAGCCAAGTTGGGTGGTACGAGCAGTACTTC. Its translation is CASSQVGWYEQYF.

This clone was detected only once. The gene calls are TRBV3-1 (or the pseudogene TRBV3-2) and TRBJ2-5, with D hard to call. Germline CDR1 LGHDT, CDR2 YNNKEL (reference sequence). The CDR3 spans 12 residues. The V end was cut by 8 bases, the J end by 5 bases, with 12 bases between. CDR3 sequence (DNA): TGTGCCAGCTCCAACATTGCGGAGACCCAGTACTTC. Amino acid sequence: CASSNIAETQYF.

V is TRBV5-5 and J is TRBJ2-5; no reliable D call. Deletions cut 1 base from V and 5 bases from J, with 18 bases between. Per the germline V gene, CDR1 is SGHKS and CDR2 is YYEKEE (reference sequence). CDR3 length: 16 residues. CDR3: CASSLLPDLGLETQYF. CDR3 coding DNA: TGTGCCAGCAGCTTGTTACCGGACCTTGGTTTGGAGACCCAGTACTTC.

The J gene is TRBJ2-1, the V gene TRBV21-1; TRBD1 is the table's D call, not checked against the DNA. TRBV21-1 is designated a pseudogene. The CDR3 is made up of 12 amino acids. CDR3 in DNA: TGTGCCACCAAGGACAGATACAATGAGCAGTTCTTC. This sequence encodes CATKDRYNEQFF.

This clone was detected only a few times. The chain recombines TRBV4-1 with TRBJ1-2; D remains unclear. This CDR3 contains 12 residues. V was cut by 4 bases and J by 4 bases, with 7 bases left in between. CDR1 and CDR2 (germline): MGHRA, YSYEKL. The CDR3 nucleotides read TGCGCCAGCAGCCGGACGGGCTATGGCTACACCTTC. Translated, it gives CASSRTGYGYTF.

The rearrangement links TRBV3-1 (or the pseudogene TRBV3-2) to TRBJ2-6; TRBD1 is a possible D gene (6 bases). The germline V gene has CDR1 LGHDT and CDR2 YNNKEL (reference sequence). V lost 4 bases to trimming and J lost 5 bases, with 24 bases between them. The CDR3 spans 19 residues. The chain's CDR3 is CASSRPLREGDPRANVLTF. The CDR3 region has the DNA TGTGCCAGCAGCCGGCCTCTAAGAGAGGGGGATCCGCGGGCCAACGTCCTGACTTTC.

This clone was seen a single time. This rearrangement joins TRBV6-2 or TRBV6-3 to TRBJ2-3, with TRBD2 matching 7 bases. This CDR3 spans 20 amino acids. Trimming removed 2 bases from V and 3 bases from J; junction bases left unmatched: 20. Germline CDR1 is MNHEY and CDR2 is SVGEGT. The CDR3 nucleotides read TGTGCCAGCAGTTACCTTCTAGGGGCGGGAGCCCAACGAGGGACAGATACGCAGTATTTT. This translates into CASSYLLGAGAQRGTDTQYF.

The chain has TRBV5-5 and TRBJ2-5, with TRBD1 identical over 7 bases. The length of the CDR3 is 14 residues. J gave up 5 bases and V 0 bases, and 4 bases lay outside the gene matches. Germline V CDR1 and CDR2: SGHKS, YYEKEE (reference sequence). CDR3 sequence reads: CASSLVEGAETQYF. In nucleotides, the CDR3 is TGTGCCAGCAGCTTGGTAGAGGGGGCGGAGACCCAGTACTTC.

The J gene is TRBJ2-5, the V gene TRBV10-3; TRBD2 matches 13 bases. Germline V CDR1 and CDR2: ENHRY, SYGVKD. This CDR3 contains 17 residues. Trimming cost V 3 bases and J 3 bases; bases outside gene matches: 7. CDR3 DNA sequence: TGTGCCATCAGTGACCCTTTCGGGACTAGCGGGAAAGAGACCCAGTACTTC. The encoded protein is CAISDPFGTSGKETQYF.

Worth noting for this clone: The junction departs from germline at one end; a sequencing error may be responsible. The chain has TRBV5-1 and TRBJ1-1; D not certain. The CDR3 is made up of 14 amino acids. CDR1 is SGHRS, CDR2 YFSETQ, per germline. The CDR3 spells CASSLAVGNSEAFF. In DNA form, the CDR3 reads TGCGCCAGCAGCTTGGCCGTGGGGAACTCTGAAGCTTTCTTT.

This clone was recorded a few times. This chain joins TRBV3-1 (or the pseudogene TRBV3-2) and TRBJ2-7; perhaps TRBD2 as D (6 bases). Germline CDR1 reads LGHDT; CDR2 reads YNNKEL (reference sequence). The V end lost 1 base, the J end lost 3 bases, and 10 bases lay between the germline ends. The CDR3 totals 14 residues. The CDR3 nucleotides are TGTGCCAGCAGCCAAGTGCGGGGAAGCTACGAGCAGTACTTC. Its protein product is CASSQVRGSYEQYF.

The V call is TRBV5-4, the J call TRBJ2-7, with no clear D. This CDR3 is 15 amino acids long. Germline lookup yields CDR1 SGHNT and CDR2 YYREEE (reference sequence). V shed 0 bases and J shed 2 bases, with 12 bases lying between them. The CDR3 loop reads CASSLGPANPYEQYF. The CDR3 nucleotides are TGTGCCAGCAGCTTGGGCCCGGCCAACCCCTACGAGCAGTACTTC.

The CDR3 bases are TGTGCCAGTAGTGACAGTCCCAATCAGCCCCAGCATTTT. Protein product: CASSDSPNQPQHF. J is TRBJ1-5 and V is TRBV19; maybe TRBD1 (5 bases). The CDR3 contains 13 residues. V dropped 5 bases and J dropped 3 bases, with 8 bases sitting between them. Germline V lookup: CDR1 LNHDA, CDR2 SQIVND (reference sequence).

This chain joins TRBV6-5 and TRBJ1-1; weak D call: TRBD1 (6 bases). V was shortened by 6 bases and J by 0 bases, with 11 bases between the two germline ends. CDR1 is MNHEY and CDR2 is SVGAGI in the germline V gene. The CDR3 is 14 residues long. In nucleotides, the CDR3 is TGTGCCAGCAGCCGGACAGTAATGAACACTGAAGCTTTCTTT. Translating gives CASSRTVMNTEAFF.

CDR3 protein: CSARDQRGVDEQFF. Written as DNA, the CDR3 is TGCAGTGCTCGTGACCAGCGGGGGGTGGATGAGCAGTTCTTC. The chain joins TRBV20-1 to TRBJ2-1; TRBD2 matches 9 bases. The CDR3 consists of 14 residues. CDR1 is DFQATT and CDR2 is SNEGSKA in the germline V gene (reference sequence). With 5 bases clipped from V and 8 bases from J, the junction kept 10 bases outside the gene matches.

The genes are TRBV7-2 and TRBJ1-2; 9 nucleotides align to TRBD1. The junction had 12 bases not matched to a gene; V was cut back by 5 bases and J by 8 bases. The CDR3 extends over 15 amino acids. Germline V CDR1 and CDR2: SGHTA, FQGNSA. CDR3 region: CASSPTSGTGPGYTF. In DNA form, the CDR3 reads TGTGCCAGCAGCCCAACTTCCGGGACAGGGCCGGGCTACACCTTC.

The rearrangement joins TRBV3-1 (or the pseudogene TRBV3-2) to TRBJ2-7, with no clear D. V was pared by 0 bases and J by 6 bases, with 12 bases between. The germline CDR1 and CDR2 sequences are LGHDT and YNNKEL (reference sequence). The CDR3 is made up of 14 amino acids. The CDR3, as DNA: TGTGCCAGCAGCCAAGAAGGTGCCCTTGCCGAGCAGTACTTC. As protein: CASSQEGALAEQYF.

V is TRBV2 and J is TRBJ2-3; no reliable D call. CDR1 and CDR2 (germline): SNHLY, FYNNEI. V shed 1 base and J shed 3 bases, with 11 bases lying between them. The CDR3 length is 15 residues. The CDR3 sequence: CASSEGYTRTDTQYF. DNA of the CDR3: TGTGCCAGCAGTGAAGGCTACACTCGTACAGATACGCAGTATTTT.

This chain joins TRBV5-1 and TRBJ1-2; D is uncertain. CDR3 length: 16 amino acids. Germline V gene sequence: CDR1 SGHRS, CDR2 YFSETQ. V was clipped by 1 base and J by 8 bases, with 21 bases between them. The CDR3 reads CASSLSPTSEPLGYTF. The DNA of the CDR3 is TGCGCCAGCAGCTTGTCCCCAACGAGCGAACCCCTCGGCTACACCTTC.

J is TRBJ2-2 and V is TRBV5-4; 8 bases align to TRBD1. The germline V gene encodes CDR1 SGHNT and CDR2 YYREEE (reference sequence). The V segment lost 4 bases and the J segment 0 bases; nucleotides outside the gene matches: 8. The CDR3 totals 17 residues. The CDR3, as DNA: TGTGCCAGCAGCGCCGGGACAGGTACCGCGAACACCGGGGAGCTGTTTTTT. The encoded protein is CASSAGTGTANTGELFF.

This clone came up a few times. The DNA of the CDR3 is TGTGCCAGCAGCAGGACAGGGAGGACTAATTCACCCCTCCACTTT. Translated: CASSRTGRTNSPLHF. The chain links TRBV2 to TRBJ1-6; 8 positions agree with TRBD1. This CDR3 is built from 15 residues. V lost 6 bases and J lost 6; bases outside the gene matches: 7. Per germline, CDR1 SNHLY and CDR2 FYNNEI.

This clone was seen a few times. V and J are TRBV27 and TRBJ2-2; 9 bases align to TRBD2. Germline CDR1 and CDR2: MNHEY and SMNVEV (reference sequence). CDR3 size: 15 residues. After removal of 4 bases from V and 8 bases from J, the junction contained 8 bases not matched to a gene. The CDR3 nucleotides are TGTGCCAGCAGTTCCCTAGCGGGGCCCCGGGGGGAGCTGTTTTTT. Translated: CASSSLAGPRGELFF.

The chain uses TRBV7-2 and TRBJ2-2, with 10 bases lining up with TRBD2. The CDR3 runs to 16 residues. Germline CDR1 reads SGHTA; CDR2 reads FQGNSA. V trimming: 4 bases; J trimming: 0 bases; junction bases outside the gene matches: 2. CDR3 DNA sequence: TGTGCCAGCAGCTCCGGACTAGCGGCGAACACCGGGGAGCTGTTTTTT. This gives the protein CASSSGLAANTGELFF. Filled out from reference TRBV7-2 and TRBJ2-2, the complete variable domain reads GAGVSQSPSNKVTEKGKDVELRCDPISGHTALYWYRQSLGQGLEFLIYFQGNSAPDKSGLPSDRFSAERTGGSVSTLTIQRTQQEDSAVYLCASSSGLAANTGELFFGEGSRLTVL.

This chain links TRBV11-2 with TRBJ1-4; D is undetermined. CDR1 is SGHAT and CDR2 is FQNNGV in the germline V gene. The CDR3 runs 14 residues. Deletions cut 4 bases from V and 0 bases from J, with 6 bases between. CDR3 protein: CASSSAATNEKLFF. The CDR3 DNA reads as TGTGCCAGCAGCTCAGCAGCAACTAATGAAAAACTGTTTTTT.